The 8 T cell receptor beta chains below were found in one sample sequenced in a study of T cells generated in artificial thymic organoids. Separate semi-nested PCRs amplified TCRalpha and TCRbeta libraries using constant-region reverse primers in TRAC or TRBC. TCRdb called the 5' RACE reads again in MiXCR, with one record for every CDR3 protein. The table lists 7,500 to 10,000 distinct CDR3 sequences, about 18% of them singletons, with around 1.4% in the top ten. The specimen sequenced was naive CD8+ T cells from the thymus. Subset indicated: CD3+TCRalphabeta+CD8SP T cells; for blood, CD45RO-CCR7+ naive CD8+ T cells. Receptors originate from a human donor who gave cord blood stem cells for thymic organoid culture, a cardiac surgery patient who gave postnatal thymus, or a blood donor (not recorded which).

Note on this clonotype: Mismatch with germline at one junction end may stem from a read error. This chain uses TRBV6-5 with TRBJ2-7; D uncertain. Per germline, CDR1 MNHEY and CDR2 SVGAGI. The CDR3 extends over 13 amino acids. The CDR3 nucleotides read TGTGCCAGCAGCCCTAGGGCGCTTTACGGGCAGTACTTC. This codes for CASSPRALYGQYF.

This chain links TRBV12-3 or TRBV12-4 with TRBJ1-1; D remains unclear. Deletions cut 1 base from V and 6 bases from J, with 6 bases between. The length of the CDR3 is 12 residues. The CDR3 nucleotides are TGTGCCAGCAGTTTAGGGGCGCCTGAAGCTTTCTTT. Amino acids: CASSLGAPEAFF.

The chain is built from TRBV5-1 and TRBJ2-2; perhaps TRBD1 as D (6 bases). CDR3 length: 17 amino acids. The germline V and J ends were trimmed by 0 bases and 0 bases, with 12 bases remaining between them. Germline CDR1 is SGHRS and CDR2 is YFSETQ. The CDR3 DNA is TGCGCCAGCAGCTTGGCTGAGGACAGTGCGAACACCGGGGAGCTGTTTTTT. It encodes CASSLAEDSANTGELFF.

The chain is built from TRBV2 and TRBJ1-4; TRBD1 matches 7 bases. J gave up 6 bases and V 10 bases, and 5 bases lay outside the gene matches. Looked up from germline, CDR1 is SNHLY and CDR2 is FYNNEI. CDR3 length equals 12 residues. CDR3 DNA: TGTGCCAACGGACAGGTGGATGAAAAACTGTTTTTT. Translated: CANGQVDEKLFF.

This clonotype is termed medium-sized. The chain uses TRBV11-2 and TRBJ2-7; maybe TRBD2 (5 bases). The ends were cut back, 1 base at V and 5 bases at J, with 9 bases in the middle. Germline values: CDR1 SGHAT, CDR2 FQNNGV. The CDR3 is 13 amino acids. CDR3 sequence (DNA): TGTGCCAGCAGCTTAGGTTCTAGCCACGAGCAGTACTTC. Amino acid sequence: CASSLGSSHEQYF.

This clonotype was seen at least ten times. The chain links TRBV11-2 to TRBJ2-1; 9 positions agree with TRBD2. CDR3 length: 16 amino acids. The germline CDR1 and CDR2 sequences are SGHAT and FQNNGV. V shed 3 bases and J 3 bases; nucleotides not matched to a gene: 6. CDR3 nucleotides: TGTGCCAGCAGCTTGGGTACTAGCGGGCGCTACAATGAGCAGTTCTTC. Translating it yields CASSLGTSGRYNEQFF. Full variable domain (outside the CDR3, taken from reference TRBV11-2 and TRBJ2-1): EAGVAQSPRYKIIEKRQSVAFWCNPISGHATLYWYQQILGQGPKLLIQFQNNGVVDDSQLPKDRFSAERLKGVDSTLKIQPAKLEDSAVYLCASSLGTSGRYNEQFFGPGTRLTVL.

The sample holds a few counts of this clonotype. The chain is built from TRBV13 and TRBJ1-1, with D tentatively TRBD1 (5 bases). In germline, CDR1 is PRHDT, CDR2 FYEKMQ (reference sequence). Deletions cut 5 bases from V and 5 bases from J, with 15 bases between. The CDR3 loop spans 14 amino acids. The CDR3 coding sequence is TGTGCCAGCAGCAACCGGGCCTGGGGGACTGAAGCTTTCTTT. The encoded protein is CASSNRAWGTEAFF.

This clonotype was found many times. This rearrangement joins TRBV11-2 to TRBJ2-2; D gene ambiguous. The V end lost 0 bases, the J end lost 9 bases, and 5 bases lay between the germline ends. The germline V gene has CDR1 SGHAT and CDR2 FQNNGV. This CDR3 contains 12 residues. The CDR3 is CASSLDRWELFF. CDR3 coding DNA: TGTGCCAGCAGCTTAGATCGGTGGGAGCTGTTTTTT.